The TCR beta chain described here comes from a study of OX40 agonist ivuxolimab in advanced cancers. Study-wide points: Researchers did not determine the expanded peripheral T cells' antigen specificity. There was clonal expansion of CD4+ and CD8+ blood T cells by week 6 at 0.1 to 3.0 mg/kg. Certain nonresponders likewise exhibited a low normalized T-cell clonal expansion.

The V segment lost 4 bases and the J segment 9 bases; nucleotides outside the gene matches: 17. Germline values: CDR1 KGHSH, CDR2 LQKENI. The CDR3 has 17 amino acids. Using immunoSEQ multiplex PCR, the repertoire was profiled, and TCRdb retains in-frame clones only, with some absent. Among roughly 60,000 clones, around 90% were seen once, and the ten largest hold approximately 0.44%. For this clone: The antigen is undetermined.

The clonotype originates from an adult with an advanced solid tumor such as melanoma, head and neck, liver or kidney cancer. Here the sequenced sample was CD4+ or CD8+ T cells sorted from blood, taken in a trial of the OX40 agonist ivuxolimab. The rearrangement uses TRBV18 and TRBJ2-1, with 8 bases identical to TRBD2. The CDR3: CASSLESGAGGASEQFF. The DNA for the CDR3 is TGTGCCAGCTCACTTGAATCGGGGGCCGGGGGGGCGAGTGAGCAGTTCTTC.